Listed here are 15 T cell receptor beta chains from one sample, sequenced in a study of T cell repertoires in cytomegalovirus infection. TCRdb re-called the reads through MiXCR, storing one row per CDR3 protein. The sample shows roughly 130,000 distinct CDR3 sequences, approximately 9.2% of them seen only once. Sequenced input: PBMCs. The receptors were sampled from a human donor in good health (CMV status not recorded). Some clones in this sample may be carry-over from other donors' samples.

This clonotype was recorded at least ten times. The V gene is TRBV7-2, the J gene TRBJ1-1, with TRBD1 identical over 7 bases. J was trimmed by 6 bases and V by 3 bases; bases with no gene match: 19. Germline loops: CDR1 SGHTA, CDR2 FQGNSA. There are 18 residues in the CDR3. CDR3: CASSFLTGKQGIKAEAFF. The CDR3 coding sequence is TGTGCCAGCAGCTTCCTTACGGGAAAACAGGGGATTAAGGCTGAAGCTTTCTTT.

The table lists this clonotype with many counts. The rearrangement links TRBV28 to TRBJ1-2, with 11 bases that match TRBD1. The CDR3 has 13 residues. Germline trimming cut 8 bases from V and 2 bases from J; bases unmatched to any gene: 1. The V gene's germline CDR1 is MDHEN and CDR2 SYDVKM. CDR3 loop: CASRTGGNYGYTF. CDR3 coding DNA: TGTGCCAGCCGGACAGGGGGCAACTATGGCTACACCTTC.

The V and J genes are TRBV7-2 and TRBJ2-1; possibly TRBD2 for D (7 bases). The CDR3 length is 18 residues. In germline, CDR1 is SGHTA, CDR2 FQGNSA. Trimming left V 1 base short and J 11 bases short, with 27 bases between. Here the CDR3 DNA reads TGTGCCAGCAGCTTAGTCGGGGGGCTCCCTAGCTCCTACAACAAGCAGTTCTTC. This gives the protein CASSLVGGLPSSYNKQFF. Full variable domain (rest looked up from reference TRBV7-2 and TRBJ2-1): GAGVSQSPSNKVTEKGKDVELRCDPISGHTALYWYRQSLGQGLEFLIYFQGNSAPDKSGLPSDRFSAERTGGSVSTLTIQRTQQEDSAVYLCASSLVGGLPSSYNKQFFGPGTRLTVL.

This clonotype was seen a handful of times. V and J are TRBV5-1 and TRBJ1-1; no reliable D call. Germline V gene sequence: CDR1 SGHRS, CDR2 YFSETQ. The CDR3 covers 16 residues. V was shortened by 10 bases and J by 1 base, with 23 bases between the two germline ends. The CDR3, as DNA: TGCGCCTCAAGGTTGCGGTCTTCCAGCTCGAACACTGAAGCTTTCTTT. Residues: CASRLRSSSSNTEAFF.

The table lists this clonotype with many counts. The rearrangement uses TRBV6-5 and TRBJ2-4; TRBD1 agrees at 8 bases. V trimming: 2 bases; J trimming: 6 bases; junction bases outside the gene matches: 3. The CDR3 contains 14 residues. The germline V gene has CDR1 MNHEY and CDR2 SVGAGI. Here the CDR3 reads CASSYTGTGNIQYF. Here the CDR3 DNA reads TGTGCCAGCAGTTACACCGGGACAGGAAACATTCAGTACTTC.

This clonotype was counted a few times. The CDR3 bases are TGCAGTGCTCGGACAGGGGCCCCCTACAATGAGCAGTTCTTC. It encodes CSARTGAPYNEQFF. The J gene is TRBJ2-1, the V gene TRBV20-1, with 9 bases fitting TRBD1. Germline loops: CDR1 DFQATT, CDR2 SNEGSKA (reference sequence). The J segment lost 2 bases and the V segment lost 5 bases, leaving 4 bases of the junction unmatched. This CDR3 is 14 amino acids long.

In this sample, this clonotype turned up many times. The CDR3 nucleotides are TGTGCCAGCAGCCAATCCGGGACTAACACCGGGGAGCTGTTTTTT. This sequence encodes CASSQSGTNTGELFF. The chain joins TRBV3-1 to TRBJ2-2; a possible D gene is TRBD2 (6 bases). V lost 2 bases and J lost 2, with 9 bases in between. The V gene's germline CDR1 is LGHDT and CDR2 YNNKEL (reference sequence). The CDR3 totals 15 residues.

Ten or more counts support this clonotype. The chain combines TRBV7-6 with TRBJ1-6, with D unresolved. The ends were cut back, 3 bases at V and 0 bases at J, with 9 bases in the middle. The CDR3 has 16 amino acids. In germline, CDR1 is SGHVS, CDR2 FNYEAQ. In DNA, the CDR3 is TGTGCCAGCAGCTTCCGACCTAGCTCCTATAATTCACCCCTCCACTTT. Amino acid sequence: CASSFRPSSYNSPLHF. Variable domain in full (rest from reference TRBV7-6 and TRBJ1-6): GAGVSQSPRYKVTKRGQDVALRCDPISGHVSLYWYRQALGQGPEFLTYFNYEAQQDKSGLPNDRFSAERPEGSISTLTIQRTEQRDSAMYRCASSFRPSSYNSPLHFGNGTRLTVT.

V gene TRBV7-6 combines with J gene TRBJ1-2; D is unresolved. This CDR3 is built from 15 residues. Trimming removed 5 bases at V and 4 bases at J, with 17 bases between. CDR1 SGHVS and CDR2 FNYEAQ come from the germline V gene. The CDR3: CASSDFGGMGYGYTF. Written as DNA, the CDR3 is TGTGCCAGCAGCGACTTCGGTGGGATGGGCTATGGCTACACCTTC.

This clonotype appeared many times. V usage is TRBV7-2 and J usage is TRBJ1-2; TRBD1 matches 10 bases. The ends lost 5 bases at V and 4 bases at J; junction bases unmatched: 7. Germline V gene sequence: CDR1 SGHTA, CDR2 FQGNSA. CDR3 length equals 15 residues. CDR3 bases: TGTGCCAGCAGCGCCGACAGGGGGCGAGGCTATGGCTACACCTTC. Protein product: CASSADRGRGYGYTF.

This clonotype was picked up a small number of times. The V gene is TRBV7-9, the J gene TRBJ1-1, with D hard to call. The CDR3 covers 13 residues. V was trimmed by 7 bases and J by 0 bases, leaving 9 bases between them. Germline V gene lookup returns CDR1 SEHNR and CDR2 FQNEAQ (reference sequence). In DNA form, the CDR3 reads TGTGCCAGCACGTACGGAATGAACACTGAAGCTTTCTTT. It codes for CASTYGMNTEAFF.

This clonotype was observed many times. The chain combines TRBV7-2 with TRBJ2-7, with a tentative D call TRBD1 (6 bases). CDR3 size: 15 residues. The V end lost 1 base, the J end lost 0 bases, and 10 bases lay between the germline ends. CDR1 is SGHTA, CDR2 FQGNSA, per germline. CDR3: CASSLGTASSYEQYV. CDR3 coding DNA: TGTGCCAGCAGCTTAGGGACAGCGAGCTCCTACGAGCAGTACGTC.

This clonotype was counted ten times or more. The chain has TRBV19 and TRBJ2-1, with no clear D. V was trimmed by 4 bases and J by 6 bases, leaving 13 bases between them. Germline assignment: CDR1 LNHDA and CDR2 SQIVND (reference sequence). This CDR3 has 14 residues. The CDR3 sequence is CASSTARTRNEQFF. The DNA of the CDR3 is TGTGCCAGTAGTACCGCCCGGACCCGCAATGAGCAGTTCTTC. The full variable domain, completed using reference TRBV19 and TRBJ2-1, is DGGITQSPKYLFRKEGQNVTLSCEQNLNHDAMYWYRQDPGQGLRLIYYSQIVNDFQKGDIAEGYSVSREKKESFPLTVTSAQKNPTAFYLCASSTARTRNEQFFGPGTRLTVL.

A few counts support this clonotype. The CDR3 protein is CSARWTGQETQYF. The CDR3 region has the DNA TGCAGTGCTAGATGGACTGGCCAAGAGACCCAGTACTTC. This sequence joins TRBV20-1 and TRBJ2-5; tentatively, D is TRBD2 (5 bases). Looked up from germline, CDR1 is DFQATT and CDR2 is SNEGSKA (reference sequence). V lost 2 bases, J lost 1 base, and 8 bases lay in between. This CDR3 region has 13 residues.

The table lists this clonotype with many counts. The chain has TRBV7-2 and TRBJ2-3; D is ambiguous. V lost 4 bases and J 3 bases, leaving 8 bases between the germline ends. Germline V gene sequence: CDR1 SGHTA, CDR2 FQGNSA. CDR3 length: 13 residues. The CDR3 is CASSSPPTDTQYF. CDR3 in DNA: TGTGCCAGCAGCTCCCCCCCAACAGATACGCAGTATTTT.